These 9 T cell receptor beta chains share one sample of origin, sequenced in a study of beta chain features in type 1 diabetes. Reverse transcribing all isolated RNA meant expressed TCRB transcripts were sequenced. Only in-frame clones appear in the TCRdb table, and some are missing; sequencing was by immunoSEQ multiplex PCR. The data hold 150,000 or so clones, with around 10% observed a single time. Sequenced sample: central memory CD4+ T cells from blood. These receptors were obtained from a man younger than 35 in good health.

This clone was found a few times. This CDR3 reads CASKREGLGDTQYF. DNA for the CDR3: TGCGCCAGCAAGCGGGAGGGTTTAGGAGATACGCAGTATTTT. The chain has TRBV4-3 and TRBJ2-3, with 10 bases matching TRBD2. The V gene end was trimmed by 7 bases and the J gene end by 5 bases; junction bases not matched to a gene: 6. The CDR3 runs to 14 residues. Looked up from germline, CDR1 is LGHNA and CDR2 is YSLEER.

This clone was detected ten times or more. The genes are TRBV7-6 and TRBJ2-4, with TRBD1 identical over 8 bases. The J segment lost 3 bases and the V segment lost 1 base, leaving 5 bases of the junction unmatched. The germline V gene has CDR1 SGHVS and CDR2 FNYEAQ. The CDR3 is made up of 16 amino acids. The CDR3 region is CASSLGTGGFKNIQYF. The CDR3 coding sequence is TGTGCCAGCAGCTTAGGCACAGGGGGATTCAAAAACATTCAGTACTTC. Looking up the rest from reference TRBV7-6 and TRBJ2-4 gives the full variable domain: GAGVSQSPRYKVTKRGQDVALRCDPISGHVSLYWYRQALGQGPEFLTYFNYEAQQDKSGLPNDRFSAERPEGSISTLTIQRTEQRDSAMYRCASSLGTGGFKNIQYFGAGTRLSVL.

The table lists this clone with many counts. The chain recombines TRBV7-2 with TRBJ2-3; D not resolved. CDR3 length: 13 amino acids. The germline CDR1 and CDR2 sequences are SGHTA and FQGNSA. The V end lost 6 bases, the J end lost 1 base, and 8 bases lay between the germline ends. CDR3 bases: TGTGCCAGCAGAAGAACAGGCACAGATACGCAGTATTTT. It yields the protein CASRRTGTDTQYF.

The chain combines TRBV5-1 with TRBJ2-7, with D perhaps matching TRBD1 (6 bases). The CDR3 covers 14 residues. The V gene's germline CDR1 is SGHRS and CDR2 YFSETQ. Trimming shortened V by 3 bases and J by 6 bases, and 16 bases separated the two germline ends. In DNA form, the CDR3 reads TGCGCCAGCAGCTGGCAGGACAGCCGGAGCGAGCAGTACTTC. Its protein product is CASSWQDSRSEQYF.

This clone was detected only a few times. The chain is built from TRBV27 and TRBJ2-3; 9 nucleotides match TRBD2. Trimming cost V 2 bases and J 4 bases; bases outside gene matches: 7. Germline-derived CDR1 and CDR2 are MNHEY and SMNVEV (reference sequence). The CDR3 has 16 residues. The CDR3 reads CASSLAGGPFADTQYF. The CDR3 nucleotides are TGTGCCAGCAGTTTAGCGGGGGGGCCGTTCGCAGATACGCAGTATTTT.

In its sample, this clone was seen many times. This chain joins TRBV9 and TRBJ2-3, with unresolved D. The ends were cut back, 5 bases at V and 2 bases at J, with 12 bases in the middle. Germline V CDR1 and CDR2: SGDLS, YYNGEE. The CDR3 contains 14 residues. The CDR3 DNA sequence: TGTGCCAGCAGGAGAGGCGGAACCACAGATACGCAGTATTTT. Its protein is CASRRGGTTDTQYF.

The V gene is TRBV29-1, the J gene TRBJ2-1; a weak D match, TRBD2 (5 bases). CDR3 length: 13 residues. The V gene lost 1 base and the J gene lost 12 bases, with 16 bases spanning the gap. From germline, CDR1 is SQVTM and CDR2 ANQGSEA. CDR3 in DNA: TGCAGCGTTGAAGCCGGGGAGACGGGTGGGCAGTTCTTC. Its protein product is CSVEAGETGGQFF.

This clone has a handful of counts. The rearrangement links TRBV7-2 to TRBJ2-3, with 13 bases that match TRBD2. Trimming cost V 1 base and J 0 bases; bases outside gene matches: 4. The CDR3 totals 18 residues. Germline assignment: CDR1 SGHTA and CDR2 FQGNSA. CDR3 in amino acids: CASSLGTSGGTSTDTQYF. CDR3 nucleotides: TGTGCCAGCAGCTTAGGGACTAGCGGGGGCACTAGCACAGATACGCAGTATTTT. The whole variable domain, remainder taken from reference TRBV7-2 and TRBJ2-3, is GAGVSQSPSNKVTEKGKDVELRCDPISGHTALYWYRQSLGQGLEFLIYFQGNSAPDKSGLPSDRFSAERTGGSVSTLTIQRTQQEDSAVYLCASSLGTSGGTSTDTQYFGPGTRLTVL.

This clone was detected a few times. V and J are TRBV18 and TRBJ2-7; the D gene is possibly TRBD2 (6 bases). The CDR3 consists of 14 residues. Germline assignment: CDR1 KGHSH and CDR2 LQKENI. The V and J ends lost 0 bases and 4 bases respectively, with 10 bases between them. The chain's CDR3 is CASSPPGGGYEQYF. Here the CDR3 DNA reads TGTGCCAGCTCACCACCGGGGGGTGGTTACGAGCAGTACTTC. The full variable domain, rest sourced from reference TRBV18 and TRBJ2-7, is NAGVMQNPRHLVRRRGQEARLRCSPMKGHSHVYWYRQLPEEGLKFMVYLQKENIIDESGMPKERFSAEFPKEGPSILRIQQVVRGDSAAYFCASSPPGGGYEQYFGPGTRLTVT.